This T cell receptor beta chain was obtained from a study of blood T cell repertoires in COVID-19. Study-level information: Sites in the United States, Italy and Spain provided acute and convalescent COVID-19 samples. Nucleic acid was either cDNA or gDNA, and it came from T cells, B-cell-depleted T cells, or PBMCs.

CDR3 length: 15 amino acids. Germline V gives CDR1 SGDLS, CDR2 YYNGEE. The V end lost 0 bases, the J end lost 4 bases, and 10 bases lay between the germline ends. Original analysis: Estimates of nucleated cell counts were drawn from the amplification of reference gene primers. The data were produced by immunoSEQ multiplex PCR, yet TCRdb's version contains in-frame clones alone and is incomplete. V and J calls and clone size follow that table, whereas D and trimming were derived from the DNA. The sample has more than 95,000 clones, around nine tenths seen once. This clone was recorded only once. The source material was peripheral blood. V usage is TRBV9 and J usage is TRBJ2-2, with a tentative D call TRBD1 (6 bases). The receptor was derived from a human donor in a cohort sampled during active COVID-19. The CDR3 spells CASSVDRRGTGELFF. CDR3 coding DNA: TGTGCCAGCAGCGTAGATCGCAGGGGCACCGGGGAGCTGTTTTTT.